Here is one T cell receptor (beta chain) with its context. As yet, its antigen is unknown. At one end, the junction sequence differs from germline, possibly due to a read error. The sample comes from a study of cytomegalovirus exposure and HLA in healthy donors. Whole-study findings and limits: It was reportedly the case that the classifier diagnosed cytomegalovirus status with high specificity and sensitivity.

The PCR made use of 60 Vbeta and 13 Jbeta primers. The table came from immunoSEQ multiplex PCR; TCRdb's copy has only in-frame clones and leaves some out. The table lists about 98,000 clones, around 70% of them singletons. CDR1 SEHNR and CDR2 FQNEAQ come from the germline V gene (reference sequence). The CDR3 has 15 residues. This sequence originates from a man in his forties or fifties in good health and CMV-seronegative. The chain recombines TRBV7-9 with TRBJ1-1, with 7 bases fitting TRBD1. The sequenced material came from PBMCs. CDR3 loop: CSSRSLEGTDSEAFF. The CDR3 bases are TGTTCCAGCAGGTCCCTGGAGGGGACAGACTCTGAAGCTTTCTTT. Together with reference TRBV7-9 and TRBJ1-1, the CDR3 gives the full variable domain: DTGVSQNPRHKITKRGQNVTFRCDPISEHNRLYWYRQTLGQGPEFLTYFQNEAQLEKSRLLSDRFSAERPKGSFSTLEIQRTEQGDSAMYLCSSRSLEGTDSEAFFGQGTRLTVV.